This TCR beta chain was retrieved from a study of blood T cell repertoires in COVID-19 (dated by TCRdb to the early 2020s). With respect to the entire study: Samples from collaborators originated in the United States, Italy and Spain and spanned both the acute and convalescent phases of COVID-19. The repertoires were made available in a free public database intended to serve as a resource for research on the immune response to SARS-CoV-2. The prospective study material was composed of cDNA or gDNA derived from T cells, B-cell-depleted T cells, or PBMCs. Sample metadata almost always included a de-identified subject ID, COVID-19 status, age in years and sex. The dataset comprised deeply sampled blood TCRbeta repertoires from subjects exposed to, actively infected with, or recovered from COVID-19. Samples were obtained from the ongoing ImmuneRACE study (first 160 participants) and from 1,254 subjects provided by 6 global collaborators. Where HLA class I and class II types were available, the types were taken from metadata supplied by the sample provider, not from assay-based typing.

What the work shows at the level of the full study, not this receptor alone: How much clinical and demographic metadata was included differed by source and by participant, and the metadata was provided uncurated.

Worth noting for this clone: Which antigen it targets is not known. Base qualities are not recorded, but no much larger clone differs from it by a single base.

The germline V gene provides CDR1 SGHTA and CDR2 FQGTGA. Deletion took 4 bases off V and 2 bases off J, with a span of 6 bases between the germline ends. The CDR3 goes from the cysteine to the phenylalanine over 13 residues. Only the CDR3 region is kept as DNA, spanning 39 bases read in frame from base 1. Participants in the prospective study were aged 18 to 89 years, lived in some 24 United States geographic areas, and enrolled through a virtual design. In the prospective study, cohorts were assigned on the basis of participant-reported clinical history obtained from a screening survey and a study questionnaire. Recovered participants in ImmuneRACE Cohort 3 were defined as having two consecutive negative NP/OP PCR tests, clearance from a healthcare professional, or resolution of symptoms. Each participant in the prospective study had whole blood, serum and a nasopharyngeal or oropharyngeal swab collected by mobile phlebotomists. Additional blood draws and questionnaires over an approximately two-month period could optionally be provided by prospective study participants. Blood samples from the prospective study were shipped frozen or at room temperature prior to DNA extraction.

TCRbeta CDR3 regions were amplified from genomic DNA by means of the immunoSEQ Assay, a bias-controlled multiplex PCR. The authors' pipeline ran thus. The number of nucleated cells in each sample was estimated by amplification of reference gene primers within the assay. Sequence reads were collapsed and filtered to measure the absolute abundance of every unique TCRbeta CDR3 rearrangement. For each sample, productive Simpson clonality was calculated as the square root of Simpson's diversity index over productive rearrangements. TCRdb mirrors the immuneACCESS table, restricted to in-frame sequences. Some clones are absent from its copies; in checked studies, under half trace to an unresolved V gene, and the reason for the others is unknown. The DNA was the basis for D and trimming; V, J and clone size are from that table. The sample table shows a few hundred thousand clones, and 92% are seen once. Less than 20% of the sample lies in the top ten.

Recombination connected TRBV7-3 to TRBJ2-1; TRBD2 is a weak D gene call, 6 bases matching. This clonotype was sampled from a woman aged 25 to 39 who had recovered from COVID-19. Sample: PBMCs or T cells enriched from blood (not recorded which). For the CDR3, the sequence is CASSSGAYNEQFF. DNA sequence: TGTGCCAGCAGCTCGGGAGCCTACAATGAGCAGTTCTTC.